This entry describes one T cell receptor beta chain. Time point: before natalizumab initiation. The T0 samples predate the first natalizumab infusion. This sample was taken from a study of multiple sclerosis patients with progressive multifocal leukoencephalopathy. Synthetic inline TR CDR3 controls covering all V-J pairings were spiked into each PCR. Sequencing used immunoSEQ multiplex PCR; TCRdb keeps in-frame clones, though not all of them. The repertoire includes tens of thousands of clones, 80% to 95% of them detected once, and about 1.8% sits in the top ten. Source material: PBMCs. This TCR derives from a man aged 25-40 years with multiple sclerosis.

CDR3 in DNA: TGTGCCAGTAGTCGAATGTGGGGGGCGCTGAATGGCTACACCTTC. Amino acids: CASSRMWGALNGYTF. V and J are TRBV19 and TRBJ1-2; tentatively, D is TRBD1 (6 bases). The CDR3 is 15 amino acids. The germline CDR1 and CDR2 sequences are LNHDA and SQIVND (reference sequence). Trimming left V 5 bases short and J 6 bases short, with 19 bases between. Full variable domain (outside the CDR3, taken from reference TRBV19 and TRBJ1-2): DGGITQSPKYLFRKEGQNVTLSCEQNLNHDAMYWYRQDPGQGLRLIYYSQIVNDFQKGDIAEGYSVSREKKESFPLTVTSAQKNPTAFYLCASSRMWGALNGYTFGSGTRLTVV.